Each of the 10 T cell receptor beta chains below was sequenced from the same sample in a study of OX40 agonist ivuxolimab in advanced cancers. Assay: immunoSEQ multiplex PCR; the TCRdb copy retains only in-frame clones and omits some. The sample lists tens of thousands of clones, under 90% occurring once. The sample in question was CD4+ or CD8+ T cells sorted from blood, obtained in a trial of the OX40 agonist ivuxolimab. The source of these receptors is an adult with an advanced solid tumor such as melanoma, head and neck, liver or kidney cancer.

The chain recombines TRBV6-5 with TRBJ2-7; 8 positions agree with TRBD2. CDR3 length: 15 residues. Trimming took 5 bases from V and 3 from J; bases not matched to a gene: 9. Germline V gene lookup returns CDR1 MNHEY and CDR2 SVGAGI. CDR3 sequence (DNA): TGTGCCAGCAGTCAAAAAGCGGGAGTGAACTACGAGCAGTACTTC. This translates into CASSQKAGVNYEQYF.

This clone was recorded a few times. This chain connects TRBV5-4 to TRBJ1-2; no firm D call. The germline V gene has CDR1 SGHNT and CDR2 YYREEE (reference sequence). Trimming left V 4 bases short and J 4 bases short, with 8 bases between. This CDR3 contains 12 residues. CDR3 DNA sequence: TGTGCCAGCAGCGTAGACATCTATGGCTACACCTTC. This translates into CASSVDIYGYTF.

This rearrangement joins TRBV6-6 to TRBJ2-1, with D uncertain. Trimming shortened V by 0 bases and J by 7 bases, and 10 bases separated the two germline ends. Germline-derived CDR1 and CDR2 are MNHNY and SVGAGI (reference sequence). The CDR3 sequence is 14 residues long. Here the CDR3 DNA reads TGTGCCAGCAGTTACTCGATAGGTTCGAATGAGCAGTTCTTC. Protein product: CASSYSIGSNEQFF.

The J gene is TRBJ2-5, the V gene TRBV19; 11 positions agree with TRBD1. Germline V CDR1 and CDR2: LNHDA, SQIVND (reference sequence). There are 14 residues in the CDR3. With V trimmed by 4 bases and J by 5 bases, 3 bases remained unmatched. The CDR3 coding sequence is TGTGCCAGTAGTACCGGGACAGGGGGGGAGACCCAGTACTTC. Its translation is CASSTGTGGETQYF.

The chain links TRBV11-1 to TRBJ2-7; 11 bases match TRBD2. The CDR3 is 15 residues long. CDR1 and CDR2 (germline): SGHAT, FQDESV (reference sequence). Trimming at V came to 1 base and at J to 3 bases, leaving 2 bases not matched to a gene. The CDR3 bases are TGTGCCAGCAGCTTAGGACTAGCGGGGATCTACGAGCAGTACTTC. Its translation is CASSLGLAGIYEQYF.

The chain has TRBV7-3 and TRBJ2-2; D call uncertain. The V end was cut by 5 bases, the J end by 4 bases, with 8 bases between. The CDR3 extends over 13 amino acids. CDR1 SGHTA and CDR2 FQGTGA come from the germline V gene. CDR3 sequence (DNA): TGTGCCAGCAGCCCTATTATCACCGGGGAGCTGTTTTTT. This translates into CASSPIITGELFF.

V usage is TRBV5-4 and J usage is TRBJ2-3, with TRBD2 matching 11 bases. The ends lost 4 bases at V and 0 bases at J; junction bases unmatched: 1. Germline CDR1 SGHNT, CDR2 YYREEE (reference sequence). The length of the CDR3 is 15 residues. This CDR3 reads CASSPSGRSTDTQYF. CDR3 DNA sequence: TGTGCCAGCAGCCCTAGCGGGAGGAGCACAGATACGCAGTATTTT.

V is TRBV27 and J is TRBJ1-5, with no clear D. Germline V CDR1 and CDR2: MNHEY, SMNVEV (reference sequence). The V end lost 4 bases, the J end lost 4 bases, and 14 bases lay between the germline ends. The CDR3 extends over 15 amino acids. Written as DNA, the CDR3 is TGTGCCAGCAGTTCGTACACGAAACCTAATCAGCCCCAGCATTTT. Residues: CASSSYTKPNQPQHF.

The chain joins TRBV2 to TRBJ2-1; 7 bases match TRBD1. V lost 4 bases to trimming and J lost 14 bases; unmatched junction nucleotides: 8. In germline, CDR1 is SNHLY, CDR2 FYNNEI. The CDR3 is 12 amino acids. Here the CDR3 reads CASSVTGVEEFF. The DNA of the CDR3 is TGTGCCAGCAGTGTTACAGGGGTCGAGGAGTTCTTC. Based on the CDR3 plus reference TRBV2 and TRBJ2-1, the full variable domain is EPEVTQTPSHQVTQMGQEVILRCVPISNHLYFYWYRQILGQKVEFLVSFYNNEISEKSEIFDDQFSVERPDGSNFTLKIRSTKLEDSAMYFCASSVTGVEEFFGPGTRLTVL.

The J gene is TRBJ2-5, the V gene TRBV14; perhaps TRBD2 as D (6 bases). Germline values: CDR1 SGHDN, CDR2 FVKESK. CDR3 length equals 12 residues. V lost 1 base and J lost 9, with 9 bases in between. The CDR3 coding sequence is TGTGCCAGCAGCCAAGTCCGCGGGGCCCAGTACTTC. Protein: CASSQVRGAQYF. Filled out from reference TRBV14 and TRBJ2-5, the complete variable domain reads EAGVTQFPSHSVIEKGQTVTLRCDPISGHDNLYWYRRVMGKEIKFLLHFVKESKQDESGMPNNRFLAERTGGTYSTLKVQPAELEDSGVYFCASSQVRGAQYFGPGTRLLVL.